A single T cell receptor beta chain is shown here with its context. Its antigen is as yet unknown. Samples were assayed with immunoSEQ v3.0 at survey level. For every sample, sequencing targeted roughly 35,000-50,000 T-cell genomes. Only in-frame clones appear in the TCRdb table, and some are missing; sequencing was by immunoSEQ multiplex PCR. The sample records about 25,000 clones, 86% being singletons. In germline, CDR1 is SGHTA, CDR2 FQGNSA. V was clipped by 2 bases and J by 2 bases; unmatched bases: 9. The length of the CDR3 is 17 residues. This sample is part of a study of long-term antiretroviral therapy in people with HIV. Findings and caveats of the study: The repertoire was dominated at all time points by clones expanded before ART. CDR3 lengths in HIV samples spanned a narrower range than controls.

Two or more post-ART PBMC samples, plus at least one pre-ART sample, were available for each donor. This chain links TRBV7-2 with TRBJ2-7, with 10 nucleotides matching TRBD1. The TCR sequence derives from a man over 45 with HIV. Sequenced material: unsorted PBMCs, taken 1.2 years after starting antiretroviral therapy. CDR3 sequence (DNA): TGTGCCAGCAGCTTACGAATTGGGACAGGGGTACCCTACGAGCAGTACTTC. Translating gives CASSLRIGTGVPYEQYF. The full variable domain, rest sourced from reference TRBV7-2 and TRBJ2-7, is GAGVSQSPSNKVTEKGKDVELRCDPISGHTALYWYRQSLGQGLEFLIYFQGNSAPDKSGLPSDRFSAERTGGSVSTLTIQRTQQEDSAVYLCASSLRIGTGVPYEQYFGPGTRLTVT.